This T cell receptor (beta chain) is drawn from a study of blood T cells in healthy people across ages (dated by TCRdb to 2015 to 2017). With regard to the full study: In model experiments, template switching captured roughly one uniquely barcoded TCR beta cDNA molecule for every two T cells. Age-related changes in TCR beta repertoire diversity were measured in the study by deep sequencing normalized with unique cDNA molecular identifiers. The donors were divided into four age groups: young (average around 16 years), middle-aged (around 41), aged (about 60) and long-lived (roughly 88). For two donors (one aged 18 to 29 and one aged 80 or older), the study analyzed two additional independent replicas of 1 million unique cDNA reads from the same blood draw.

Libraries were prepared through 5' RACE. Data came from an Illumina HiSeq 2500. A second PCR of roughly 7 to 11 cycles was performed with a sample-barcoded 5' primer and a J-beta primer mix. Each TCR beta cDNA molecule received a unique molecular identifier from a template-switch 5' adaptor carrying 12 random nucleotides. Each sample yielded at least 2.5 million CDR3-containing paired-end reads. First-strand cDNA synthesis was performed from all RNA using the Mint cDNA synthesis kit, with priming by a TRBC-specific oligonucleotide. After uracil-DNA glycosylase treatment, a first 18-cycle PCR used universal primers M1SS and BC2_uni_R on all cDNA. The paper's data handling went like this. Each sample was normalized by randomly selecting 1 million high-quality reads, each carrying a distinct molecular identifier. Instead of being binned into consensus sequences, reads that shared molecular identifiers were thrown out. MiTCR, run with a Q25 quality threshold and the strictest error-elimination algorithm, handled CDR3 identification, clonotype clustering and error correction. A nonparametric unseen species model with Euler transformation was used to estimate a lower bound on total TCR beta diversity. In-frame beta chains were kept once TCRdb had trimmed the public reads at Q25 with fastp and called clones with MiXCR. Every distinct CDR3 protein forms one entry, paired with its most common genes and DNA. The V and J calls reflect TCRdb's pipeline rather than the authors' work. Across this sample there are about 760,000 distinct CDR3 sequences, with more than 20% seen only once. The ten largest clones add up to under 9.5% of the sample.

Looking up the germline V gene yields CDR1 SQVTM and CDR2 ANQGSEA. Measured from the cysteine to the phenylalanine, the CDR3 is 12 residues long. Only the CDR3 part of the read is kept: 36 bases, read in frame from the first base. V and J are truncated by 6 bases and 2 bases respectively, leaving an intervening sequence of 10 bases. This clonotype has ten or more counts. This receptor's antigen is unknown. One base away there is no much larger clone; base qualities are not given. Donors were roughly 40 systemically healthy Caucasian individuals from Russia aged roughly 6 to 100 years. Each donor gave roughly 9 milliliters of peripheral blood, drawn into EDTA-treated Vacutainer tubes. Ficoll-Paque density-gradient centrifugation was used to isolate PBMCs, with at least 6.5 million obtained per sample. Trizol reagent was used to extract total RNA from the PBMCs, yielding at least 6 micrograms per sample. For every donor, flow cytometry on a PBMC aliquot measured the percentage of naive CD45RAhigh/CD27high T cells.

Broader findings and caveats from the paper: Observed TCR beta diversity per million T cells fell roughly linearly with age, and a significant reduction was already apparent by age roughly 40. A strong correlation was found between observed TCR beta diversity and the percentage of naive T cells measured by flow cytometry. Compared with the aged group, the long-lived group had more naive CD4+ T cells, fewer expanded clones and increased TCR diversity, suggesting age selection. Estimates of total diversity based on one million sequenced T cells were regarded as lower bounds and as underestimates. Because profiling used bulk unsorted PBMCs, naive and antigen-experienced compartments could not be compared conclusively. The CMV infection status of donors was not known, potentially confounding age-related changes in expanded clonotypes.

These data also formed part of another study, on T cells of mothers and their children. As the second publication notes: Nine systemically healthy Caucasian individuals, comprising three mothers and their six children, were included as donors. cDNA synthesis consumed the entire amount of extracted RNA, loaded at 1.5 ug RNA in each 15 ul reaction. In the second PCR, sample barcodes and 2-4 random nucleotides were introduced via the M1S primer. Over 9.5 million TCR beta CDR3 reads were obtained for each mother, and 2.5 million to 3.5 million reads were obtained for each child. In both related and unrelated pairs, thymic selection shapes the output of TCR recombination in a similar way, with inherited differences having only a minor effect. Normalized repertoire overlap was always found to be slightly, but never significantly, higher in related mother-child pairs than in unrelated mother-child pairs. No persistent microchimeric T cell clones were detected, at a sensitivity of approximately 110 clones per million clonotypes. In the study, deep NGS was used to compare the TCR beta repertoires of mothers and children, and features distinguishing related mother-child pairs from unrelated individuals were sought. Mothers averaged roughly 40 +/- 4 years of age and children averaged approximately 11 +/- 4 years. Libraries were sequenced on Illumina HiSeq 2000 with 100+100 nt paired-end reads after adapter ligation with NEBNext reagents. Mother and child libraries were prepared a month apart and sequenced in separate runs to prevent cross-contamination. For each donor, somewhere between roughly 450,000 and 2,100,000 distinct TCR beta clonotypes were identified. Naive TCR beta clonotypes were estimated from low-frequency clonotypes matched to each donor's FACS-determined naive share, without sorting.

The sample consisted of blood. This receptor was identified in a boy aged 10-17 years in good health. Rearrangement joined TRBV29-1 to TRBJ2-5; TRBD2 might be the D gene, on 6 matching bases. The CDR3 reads CSVGDFQETQYF. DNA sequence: TGCAGCGTGGGGGACTTTCAAGAGACCCAGTACTTC.